These T cell receptor beta chains were read from a single sample in a study of cytomegalovirus exposure and HLA in healthy donors. Libraries were prepared by immunoSEQ multiplex PCR; TCRdb keeps only in-frame clonotypes and omits some of them. The sample contains approximately 110,000 clones, more than 9.5% of which appear only once. The sample consisted of PBMCs. The receptors originated from a man aged 35 to 55 in good health and CMV-seropositive. The CDR3 runs from the conserved cysteine through the conserved F or W. D genes are given only for firm matches. Size tells how often a clone was seen (once, few, many) or the class of an expanded clone, and some rows leave it out.

clone size	CDR3 length	D gene	V gene	J gene	CDR3 protein	CDR3 DNA
.	13	TRBD1	TRBV29-1	TRBJ1-1	CSGTTGGGGEAFF	TGCAGCGGGACGACAGGGGGCGGCGGTGAAGCTTTCTTT
.	16	TRBD2	TRBV2	TRBJ2-1	CASSDRGLAGVEEQFF	TGTGCCAGCAGTGATAGGGGACTAGCGGGAGTGGAAGAGCAGTTCTTC
.	14	TRBD1	TRBV9	TRBJ2-1	CASSVGGTGGEQFF	TGTGCCAGCAGCGTAGGGGGCACAGGGGGGGAGCAGTTCTTC
.	13	.	TRBV5-6	TRBJ2-1	CASGAPTLLEQFF	TGTGCCAGCGGGGCCCCCACCTTACTCGAGCAGTTCTTC
few	17	TRBD1	TRBV5-1	TRBJ2-6	CASSSLQGATGANVLTF	TGCGCCAGCAGCTCCTTACAGGGGGCAACTGGGGCCAACGTCCTGACTTTC
.	13	.	TRBV11-2	TRBJ1-2	CASSPGDYYGYTF	TGTGCCAGCAGCCCCGGGGACTACTATGGCTACACCTTC
few	15	.	TRBV7-2	TRBJ1-2	CASSPLLGANYGYTF	TGTGCCAGCAGCCCCCTTTTAGGGGCTAACTATGGCTACACCTTC
few	15	.	TRBV6-5	TRBJ2-3	CASSYAGRDTDTQYF	TGTGCCAGCAGTTACGCAGGGCGGGACACAGATACGCAGTATTTT
.	15	TRBD2	TRBV7-7	TRBJ2-5	CASSLGAGGQETQYF	TGTGCCAGCAGCTTAGGAGCGGGAGGACAAGAGACCCAGTACTTC
.	12	.	TRBV29-1	TRBJ2-1	CSVGIGEGEQFF	TGCAGCGTTGGGATCGGAGAGGGTGAGCAGTTCTTC
.	15	TRBD1	TRBV18	TRBJ2-7	CASSPRTGGIYEQYF	TGTGCCAGCTCCCCCAGGACAGGGGGAATCTACGAGCAGTACTTC
few	15	TRBD1	TRBV7-2	TRBJ2-7	CASSLVGTGEYEQYF	TGTGCCAGCAGCTTAGTTGGGACAGGGGAATACGAGCAGTACTTC
few	17	.	TRBV5-1	TRBJ2-3	CASSSVSTGTPLNTQYF	TGCGCCAGCAGCTCCGTTTCTACCGGGACTCCACTCAATACGCAGTATTTT
few	16	TRBD1	TRBV25-1	TRBJ2-1	CASSDTTGANYNEQFF	TGTGCCAGCAGTGACACGACAGGGGCCAACTACAATGAGCAGTTCTTC
.	17	TRBD2	TRBV28	TRBJ2-3	CASSLGLAGGLPDTQYF	TGTGCCAGCAGTTTAGGGCTAGCGGGAGGGCTCCCAGATACGCAGTATTTT
few	14	TRBD2	TRBV9	TRBJ2-1	CASSSSGGVHEQFF	TGTGCCAGCAGCTCTAGCGGGGGGGTACATGAGCAGTTCTTC
few	17	.	TRBV10-3	TRBJ2-7	CAISDPRVVVVGYEQYF	TGTGCCATCAGTGACCCCAGGGTTGTTGTTGTAGGTTACGAGCAGTACTTC
.	16	TRBD2	TRBV7-2	TRBJ2-3	CASSSVLAGDMDTQYF	TGTGCCAGCAGCTCAGTACTAGCGGGGGATATGGATACGCAGTATTTT
.	15	.	TRBV9	TRBJ2-3	CASSVSGDWRDTQYF	TGTGCCAGCAGCGTTTCCGGAGATTGGAGAGATACGCAGTATTTT
.	12	.	TRBV6-5	TRBJ2-3	CASSNPGDTQYF	TGTGCCAGCAGTAACCCGGGGGATACGCAGTATTTT
.	14	.	TRBV6-5	TRBJ1-1	CASSGASIDTEAFF	TGTGCCAGCAGTGGGGCCTCGATCGACACTGAAGCTTTCTTT
few	15	TRBD2	TRBV18	TRBJ2-1	CASSPLAGGYNEQFF	TGTGCCAGCTCCCCTCTAGCGGGAGGATACAATGAGCAGTTCTTC
.	15	.	TRBV27	TRBJ2-1	CASSLSPPGNNEQFF	TGTGCCAGCAGTTTAAGCCCACCAGGCAACAATGAGCAGTTCTTC
few	17	.	TRBV5-6	TRBJ2-3	CASSFLVRRSGTDTQYF	TGTGCCAGCAGCTTTCTGGTGAGGAGGTCGGGCACAGATACGCAGTATTTT
.	16	TRBD1	TRBV7-7	TRBJ2-1	CASSPTGGSSYNEQFF	TGTGCTAGCAGCCCCACAGGGGGCTCATCCTACAATGAGCAGTTCTTC
.	14	TRBD2	TRBV7-2	TRBJ2-7	CASSFGREDLEQYF	TGTGCCAGCAGCTTCGGGCGGGAGGATCTCGAGCAGTACTTC
.	15	.	TRBV19	TRBJ1-1	CASSIFMEGYAEAFF	TGTGCCAGTAGTATATTCATGGAGGGCTACGCTGAAGCTTTCTTT
.	16	.	TRBV2	TRBJ2-1	CASSVISGRPYNEQFF	TGTGCCAGCAGCGTAATTAGCGGAAGACCCTACAATGAGCAGTTCTTC
.	15	TRBD1	TRBV7-9	TRBJ2-1	CASSTHRGRPNEQFF	TGTGCCAGCAGCACCCACAGGGGGCGCCCCAATGAGCAGTTCTTC
.	16	TRBD1	TRBV9	TRBJ2-7	CASSGPSGGRGYEQYF	TGTGCCAGCAGCGGACCGTCAGGGGGCCGGGGGTACGAGCAGTACTTC
.	11	.	TRBV13	TRBJ2-7	CASSWRYEQYF	TGTGCCAGCAGCTGGCGGTACGAGCAGTACTTC
few	15	TRBD1	TRBV5-4	TRBJ2-1	CASSIDRGQYNEQFF	TGTGCCAGCAGCATAGACAGGGGGCAATACAATGAGCAGTTCTTC
few	17	TRBD1	TRBV23-1	TRBJ2-5	CASSHSGADRGEETQYF	TGCGCCAGCAGTCATTCAGGTGCGGACAGGGGGGAAGAGACCCAGTACTTC
.	12	TRBD2	TRBV19	TRBJ2-5	CASSKGGETQYF	TGTGCCAGTAGTAAGGGAGGGGAGACCCAGTACTTC
few	13	TRBD2	TRBV27	TRBJ2-1	CASTTGGALMEFF	TGTGCCAGCACTACCGGGGGGGCGCTGATGGAGTTCTTC
.	16	TRBD1	TRBV9	TRBJ2-1	CASSVEDRAEYNEQFF	TGTGCCAGCAGCGTAGAGGACAGGGCGGAATACAATGAGCAGTTCTTC
.	20	TRBD1	TRBV19	TRBJ2-6	CASSLMAPGQLNSGANVLTF	TGTGCCAGTAGTTTGATGGCTCCGGGACAGCTGAACTCTGGGGCCAACGTCCTGACTTTC
few	16	TRBD1	TRBV19	TRBJ1-1	CASSIIDRGVNTEAFF	TGTGCCAGTAGTATCATCGACAGGGGCGTTAACACTGAAGCTTTCTTT
.	13	.	TRBV6-5	TRBJ1-2	CASSQISNYGYTF	TGTGCCAGCAGTCAGATCTCTAACTATGGCTACACCTTC
.	15	TRBD1	TRBV13	TRBJ1-2	CASSRRQGTTYGYTF	TGTGCCAGCAGCCGAAGACAGGGGACTACTTATGGCTACACCTTC
few	15	TRBD2	TRBV2	TRBJ2-3	CASRSLAGVPDTQYF	TGTGCCAGCAGGAGCCTAGCGGGAGTTCCAGATACGCAGTATTTT
.	15	.	TRBV5-1	TRBJ1-5	CASSLGPAGAQPQHF	TGCGCCAGCAGCTTGGGGCCCGCAGGGGCGCAGCCCCAGCATTTT
.	16	.	TRBV27	TRBJ2-7	CASTAGSGTVAYEQYF	TGTGCCAGCACCGCGGGGTCAGGGACAGTTGCCTACGAGCAGTACTTC
.	13	.	TRBV19	TRBJ1-2	CASSTDMEYGYTF	TGTGCCAGTAGTACTGACATGGAATATGGCTACACCTTC
few	15	TRBD2	TRBV11-2	TRBJ2-3	CASSWGLAGVDTQYF	TGTGCCAGCAGCTGGGGACTAGCGGGAGTAGATACGCAGTATTTT
.	15	TRBD2	TRBV2	TRBJ2-3	CASIRTSGSSDTQYF	TGTGCCAGCATCCGGACTAGCGGGAGCTCAGATACGCAGTATTTT
few	16	.	TRBV18	TRBJ1-5	CASSPRQGIGNQPQHF	TGTGCCAGCTCACCACGTCAGGGCATCGGCAATCAGCCCCAGCATTTT
few	15	.	TRBV19	TRBJ2-2	CASSDRDSAAGELFF	TGTGCCAGTAGTGATAGGGACTCGGCGGCCGGGGAGCTGTTTTTT
.	14	.	TRBV19	TRBJ1-5	CAGSAGLFNQPQHF	TGTGCCGGTAGTGCAGGACTGTTCAATCAGCCCCAGCATTTT
.	13	.	TRBV29-1	TRBJ1-1	CSVSVNEDTEAFF	TGCAGCGTTTCAGTCAACGAGGACACTGAAGCTTTCTTT